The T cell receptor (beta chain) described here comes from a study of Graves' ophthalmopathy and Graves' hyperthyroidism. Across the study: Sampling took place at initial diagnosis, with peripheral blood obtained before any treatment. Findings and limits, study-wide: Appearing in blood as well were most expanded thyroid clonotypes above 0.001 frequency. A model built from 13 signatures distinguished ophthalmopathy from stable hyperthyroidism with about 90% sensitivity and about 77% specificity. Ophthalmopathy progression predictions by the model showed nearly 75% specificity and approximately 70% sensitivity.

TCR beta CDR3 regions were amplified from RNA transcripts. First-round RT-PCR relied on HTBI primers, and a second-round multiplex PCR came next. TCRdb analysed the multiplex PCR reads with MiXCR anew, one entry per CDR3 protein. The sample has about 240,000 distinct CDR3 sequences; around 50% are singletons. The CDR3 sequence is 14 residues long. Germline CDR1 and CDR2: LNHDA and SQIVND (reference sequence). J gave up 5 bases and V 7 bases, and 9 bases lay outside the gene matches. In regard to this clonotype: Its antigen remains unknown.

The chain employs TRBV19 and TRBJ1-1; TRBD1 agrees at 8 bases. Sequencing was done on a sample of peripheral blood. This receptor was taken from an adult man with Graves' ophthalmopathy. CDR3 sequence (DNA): TGTGCCAGTACCCGGACAGGGCGTTGGACTGAAGCTTTCTTT. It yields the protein CASTRTGRWTEAFF.